This TCR beta chain is from a study of T-cell memory formation after mild COVID-19. Study overall: For the most part, TCR clusters were specific to one donor.

Sample barcodes and UMIs were carried by the TCR alpha and TCR beta cDNA libraries that 5'RACE generated with constant-segment primers. TCRdb re-called the 5' RACE reads with MiXCR, one entry per CDR3 protein. The table records around 300,000 distinct CDR3 sequences, about 13% of them present only once. On this clonotype itself: What it recognizes is unknown.

The germline V and J ends were trimmed by 7 bases and 1 base, with 7 bases remaining between them. The CDR3 length is 13 residues. The germline CDR1 and CDR2 sequences are KGHSY and FQNENV. Broader study findings: Later expanders leaned CD4+, whereas day 15 to 85 contracting clones were balanced CD4/CD8. Some clones that responded were present in memory (sampled pre-infection), which suggests cross-reactive memory joined.

Sequences were obtained from PBMCs or a T cell subset sorted from them (not recorded which). The rearrangement links TRBV16 to TRBJ2-2, with D hard to call. The receptor was isolated from a man between 18 and 35 years old who had mild COVID-19 (a few samples of this study predate the infection). Cell type and time point are not known. The CDR3 loop reads CASTTLNTGELFF. CDR3 sequence (DNA): TGTGCCAGCACAACACTGAACACCGGGGAGCTGTTTTTT.